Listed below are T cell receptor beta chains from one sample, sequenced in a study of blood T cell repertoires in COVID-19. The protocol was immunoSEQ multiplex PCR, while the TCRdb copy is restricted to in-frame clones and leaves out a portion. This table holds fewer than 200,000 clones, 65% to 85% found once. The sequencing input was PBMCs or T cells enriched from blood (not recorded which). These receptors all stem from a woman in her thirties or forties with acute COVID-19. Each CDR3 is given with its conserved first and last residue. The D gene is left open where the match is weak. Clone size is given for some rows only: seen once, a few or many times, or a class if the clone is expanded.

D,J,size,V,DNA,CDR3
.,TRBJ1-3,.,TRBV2,TGTGCCAGCAGTGAACGAGGGAGGTGGTCTGGAAACACCATATATTTT,CASSERGRWSGNTIYF
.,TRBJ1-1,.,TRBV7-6,TGTGCCAGCAGCTTAGCGCTAACGGCAGCGGGGGGTGAAGCTTTCTTT,CASSLALTAAGGEAFF
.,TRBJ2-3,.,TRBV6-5,TGTGCCAGCAGTTACATGGTGGGGAGTTCCACAGATACGCAGTATTTT,CASSYMVGSSTDTQYF
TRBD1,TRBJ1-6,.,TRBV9,TGTGCCAGCAGCGTAGCTCCAGAGGTACGGACAGGGGTTTCACCCCTCCACTTT,CASSVAPEVRTGVSPLHF
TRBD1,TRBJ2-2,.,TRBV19,TGTGCCAGTAAGGGGGACAGGAAGGGCGGGGAGCTGTTTTTT,CASKGDRKGGELFF
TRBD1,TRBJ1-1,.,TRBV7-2,TGTGCCAGCAGCGCTTGGACAGGGTCGAACACTGAAGCTTTCTTT,CASSAWTGSNTEAFF
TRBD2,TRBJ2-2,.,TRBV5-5,TGTGCCAGCAGATCCAGACTAGCGGGAGGGCCCACCGGGGAGCTGTTTTTT,CASRSRLAGGPTGELFF
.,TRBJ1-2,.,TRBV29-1,TGCAGCGTTGATTTATCCGACTCCTATGGCTACACCTTC,CSVDLSDSYGYTF
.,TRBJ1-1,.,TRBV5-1,TGCGCCAGCAGCTTGCCAGGCCAGAACACTGAAGCTTTCTTT,CASSLPGQNTEAFF
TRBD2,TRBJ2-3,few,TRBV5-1,TGCGCCAGCAGCGAATTGACTAGCGGGAGGGATCGAGATACGCAGTATTTT,CASSELTSGRDRDTQYF
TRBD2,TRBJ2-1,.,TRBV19,TGTGCCAGTAGTCCCCTCGGAGCGGGAGATTACAATGAGCAGTTCTTC,CASSPLGAGDYNEQFF
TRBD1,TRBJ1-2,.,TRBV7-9,TGTGCCAGCAGCTTAGGACAGGGTGACTATGGCTACACCTTC,CASSLGQGDYGYTF
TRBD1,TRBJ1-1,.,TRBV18,TGTGCCAGCTCACCAGGCAGGGGGGCGGGCACTGAAGCTTTCTTT,CASSPGRGAGTEAFF